This T cell receptor (beta chain) came from a study of shared clonotypes between healthy human individuals. Study summary: With ages of 18 to 49, the donors were two women and three men.

Per the germline V gene, CDR1 is SQVTM and CDR2 is ANQGSEA. J gave up 4 bases and V 3 bases, and 2 bases lay outside the gene matches. CDR3 length: 13 amino acids. It was at deep level that the assay was run. Measured with immunoSEQ multiplex PCR; TCRdb has only the in-frame clones, and not every one. The sample includes some 2,000,000 clones, approximately 95% seen only once; the top ten take roughly 0.13%. This chain links TRBV29-1 with TRBJ2-5; TRBD1 matches at 10 bases. Sequenced sample: naive CD4+ T cells sorted from blood. Subset in this sample: CD45RA+ positively selected. This receptor was obtained from a young man in good health. This CDR3 is CSVDGTGAETQYF. CDR3 nucleotide sequence: TGCAGCGTTGATGGGACAGGGGCAGAGACCCAGTACTTC.